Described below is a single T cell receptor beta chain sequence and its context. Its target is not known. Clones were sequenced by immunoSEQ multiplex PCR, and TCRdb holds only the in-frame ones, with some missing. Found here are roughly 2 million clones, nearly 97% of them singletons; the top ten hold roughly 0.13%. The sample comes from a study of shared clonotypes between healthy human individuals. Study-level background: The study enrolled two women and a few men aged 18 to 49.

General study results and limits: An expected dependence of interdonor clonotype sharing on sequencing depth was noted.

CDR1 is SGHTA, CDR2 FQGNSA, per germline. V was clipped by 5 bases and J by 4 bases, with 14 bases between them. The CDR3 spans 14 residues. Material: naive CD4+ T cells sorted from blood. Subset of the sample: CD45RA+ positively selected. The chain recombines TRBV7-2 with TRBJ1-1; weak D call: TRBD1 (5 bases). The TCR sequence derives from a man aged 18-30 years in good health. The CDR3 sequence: CASSQVVGGTEAFF. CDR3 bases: TGTGCCAGCAGCCAAGTCGTGGGGGGCACTGAAGCTTTCTTT.